The 28 T cell receptor beta chains listed next were all sequenced from one sample in a study of T-cell reconstitution after alpha-beta-depleted transplantation in children. As it was prepared, the TCRbeta library received unique molecular identifiers. A single record per CDR3 protein comes from TCRdb applying MiXCR to the PCR reads. The profile shows tens of thousands of distinct CDR3 sequences, more than 5% of them singletons. The sequenced sample was PBMCs, mostly from graft donor cells, obtained 60 days after TCRalphabeta/CD19-depleted stem cell transplant. The receptor set was obtained from a female patient aged 2 to 10 who had a stem cell transplant for aplastic anemia, so the T cells may come from the graft donor.

This clonotype occurred many times. The chain has TRBV24-1 and TRBJ1-5, with TRBD1 identical over 9 bases. Germline CDR1 is KGHDR and CDR2 is SFDVKD. V dropped 9 bases and J dropped 3; count of bases not matched to a gene: 2. The CDR3 has 13 residues. The CDR3 sequence: CATGTGLNQPQHF. The CDR3 DNA sequence: TGTGCCACCGGGACAGGGCTCAATCAGCCCCAGCATTTT.

This clonotype was seen ten or more times. The chain combines TRBV28 with TRBJ1-5; 8 bases fit TRBD1. The V segment lost 8 bases and the J segment 6 bases; nucleotides outside the gene matches: 18. The CDR3 is 17 residues long. Germline V lookup: CDR1 MDHEN, CDR2 SYDVKM. CDR3 amino acids: CASSRRQGRVRGQPQHF. DNA of the CDR3: TGTGCCAGCTCCCGACGACAGGGGCGAGTGCGTGGTCAGCCCCAGCATTTT.

This clonotype occurred many times. The chain combines TRBV4-2 with TRBJ2-7, with D possibly being TRBD2 (5 bases). V lost 0 bases, J lost 7 bases, and 16 bases lay in between. Germline assignment: CDR1 LGHNA and CDR2 YNFKEQ. The CDR3 extends over 15 amino acids. CDR3 sequence: CASSQDLTTIQEQYF. The CDR3 DNA is TGTGCCAGCAGCCAAGATCTGACGACTATACAGGAGCAGTACTTC.

This clonotype was counted a few times. The chain links TRBV3-1 to TRBJ2-2, with 7 bases fitting TRBD2. This CDR3 is built from 18 residues. Germline V CDR1 and CDR2: LGHDT, YNNKEL (reference sequence). Germline trimming cut 4 bases from V and 4 bases from J; bases unmatched to any gene: 15. CDR3 residues: CASSRYPIAGDGTGELFF. The DNA of the CDR3 is TGTGCCAGCAGCCGCTACCCTATAGCGGGCGATGGCACCGGGGAGCTGTTTTTT.

This clonotype was seen repeatedly, ten times or more. The chain couples TRBV5-6 to TRBJ2-2; D gene ambiguous. V lost 0 bases and J 5 bases, leaving 11 bases between the germline ends. The CDR3 totals 15 residues. In germline, CDR1 is SGHDT, CDR2 YYEEEE. CDR3 amino acids: CASSLGWDQTGELFF. The CDR3 nucleotides read TGTGCCAGCAGCTTGGGGTGGGATCAGACCGGGGAGCTGTTTTTT.

This clonotype came up many times. This rearrangement joins TRBV7-9 to TRBJ1-5, with 7 nucleotides matching TRBD1. J lost 0 bases, V lost 5 bases, and 19 bases had no gene match. Looked up from germline, CDR1 is SEHNR and CDR2 is FQNEAQ (reference sequence). This CDR3 region has 20 residues. The CDR3 here is CASSPEPGQTVPYSNQPQHF. The CDR3 DNA reads TGTGCCAGCAGCCCGGAGCCGGGACAGACGGTACCTTATAGCAATCAGCCCCAGCATTTT. Drawing the rest from reference TRBV7-9 and TRBJ1-5, the complete variable domain is DTGVSQNPRHKITKRGQNVTFRCDPISEHNRLYWYRQTLGQGPEFLTYFQNEAQLEKSRLLSDRFSAERPKGSFSTLEIQRTEQGDSAMYLCASSPEPGQTVPYSNQPQHFGDGTRLSIL.

This clonotype was picked up many times. The chain combines TRBV25-1 with TRBJ2-7; TRBD1 matches 8 bases. The CDR3 totals 15 residues. With V trimmed by 5 bases and J by 2 bases, 8 bases remained unmatched. The germline V gene encodes CDR1 MGHDK and CDR2 SYGVNS. CDR3 sequence: CASSQTGVGTYEQYF. The CDR3 region has the DNA TGTGCCAGCAGTCAGACAGGGGTCGGCACCTACGAGCAGTACTTC.

This clonotype was counted a few times. The gene calls are TRBV4-1 and TRBJ2-7; 7 bases fit TRBD1. The ends lost 0 bases at V and 0 bases at J; junction bases unmatched: 5. The CDR3 covers 16 residues. Germline loops: CDR1 MGHRA, CDR2 YSYEKL. The CDR3 loop reads CASSQDPGTVSYEQYF. The CDR3, as DNA: TGCGCCAGCAGCCAAGATCCCGGGACAGTCTCCTACGAGCAGTACTTC.

The table lists this clonotype with many counts. The chain combines TRBV6-1 with TRBJ2-3, with a tentative D call TRBD1 (6 bases). The germline gives CDR1 MNHNS, CDR2 SASEGT. V was clipped by 7 bases and J by 4 bases, with 18 bases between them. This CDR3 comprises 15 residues. CDR3 protein: CASTPSRGGADTQYF. The CDR3 DNA is TGTGCCAGCACCCCCTCGAGAGGGGGAGCAGATACGCAGTATTTT.

The table lists this clonotype with many counts. The J gene is TRBJ2-3, the V gene TRBV4-3; the match to TRBD2 covers 11 bases. The ends lost 4 bases at V and 5 bases at J; junction bases unmatched: 2. Per germline, CDR1 LGHNA and CDR2 YSLEER. This CDR3 has 14 residues. CDR3 region: CASSLAGGQDTQYF. In nucleotides, the CDR3 is TGCGCCAGCAGCCTAGCGGGAGGGCAAGATACGCAGTATTTT.

There are many counts of this clonotype. The rearrangement joins TRBV5-1 to TRBJ2-3; no definite D call. The CDR3 has 11 residues. The germline V gene encodes CDR1 SGHRS and CDR2 YFSETQ. Trimming left V 5 bases short and J 4 bases short, with 5 bases between. The CDR3 is CASRSADTQYF. The CDR3 coding sequence is TGCGCCAGCAGGAGTGCAGATACGCAGTATTTT.

This clonotype was recorded a few times. The chain links TRBV28 to TRBJ2-1; D is unclear. There are 15 residues in the CDR3. Germline values: CDR1 MDHEN, CDR2 SYDVKM. Trimming shortened V by 0 bases and J by 6 bases, and 12 bases separated the two germline ends. The CDR3: CASSLWSPLFNEQFF. CDR3 nucleotide sequence: TGTGCCAGCAGTTTATGGAGTCCGCTGTTCAATGAGCAGTTCTTC.

This clonotype has a handful of counts. The J gene is TRBJ2-3, the V gene TRBV7-6, with TRBD2 matching over 10 bases. The V and J ends lost 2 bases and 5 bases, in that order; junction bases with no gene match: 1. The CDR3 sequence is 14 residues long. CDR1 and CDR2 (germline): SGHVS, FNYEAQ. The CDR3 loop is CASSLRLAGDTQYF. The CDR3 DNA follows: TGTGCCAGCAGCTTACGACTAGCGGGAGATACGCAGTATTTT. The full variable domain, in which reference TRBV7-6 and TRBJ2-3 provide the parts outside the CDR3, is GAGVSQSPRYKVTKRGQDVALRCDPISGHVSLYWYRQALGQGPEFLTYFNYEAQQDKSGLPNDRFSAERPEGSISTLTIQRTEQRDSAMYRCASSLRLAGDTQYFGPGTRLTVL.

This clonotype was seen repeatedly, ten times or more. The genes are TRBV6-1 and TRBJ2-5, with D unresolved. This CDR3 region has 13 residues. The ends were cut back, 2 bases at V and 9 bases at J, with 13 bases in the middle. Germline V lookup: CDR1 MNHNS, CDR2 SASEGT. The CDR3 reads CASSESIWQAQYF. The CDR3 DNA is TGTGCCAGCAGTGAATCAATTTGGCAGGCCCAGTACTTC.

This clonotype has a count of ten or more. The CDR3 coding sequence is TGCAGTGCAGACAGGGGGTTCGGTTCACCCCTCCACTTT. Protein sequence: CSADRGFGSPLHF. The V call is TRBV20-1, the J call TRBJ1-6, with 9 bases identical to TRBD1. This CDR3 is built from 13 residues. From germline, CDR1 is DFQATT and CDR2 SNEGSKA (reference sequence). The junction had 6 bases not matched to a gene; V was cut back by 6 bases and J by 9 bases.

This clonotype was observed many times. This rearrangement joins TRBV7-9 to TRBJ2-5; D ambiguous. Germline V lookup: CDR1 SEHNR, CDR2 FQNEAQ (reference sequence). Trimming took 5 bases from V and 5 from J, leaving 6 bases between them. The CDR3 length is 11 residues. As DNA, the CDR3 is TGTGCCAGCAGCCCCGTTGAGACCCAGTACTTC. It yields the protein CASSPVETQYF.

In this sample, this clonotype turned up many times. The V call is TRBV29-1, the J call TRBJ1-1; D is unresolved. Germline V gene sequence: CDR1 SQVTM, CDR2 ANQGSEA. This CDR3 contains 16 residues. V was pared by 5 bases and J by 4 bases, with 23 bases between. In DNA form, the CDR3 reads TGCAGCGTTTTGTCCCGGGCGGTAGCTTGGGGCACTGAAGCTTTCTTT. Its translation is CSVLSRAVAWGTEAFF.

This clonotype was found many times. The CDR3 region is CASSRDFLGGSYEQYF. The CDR3 DNA is TGTGCCAGCAGCCGGGACTTTCTAGGGGGGTCCTACGAGCAGTACTTC. The chain carries TRBV6-5 and TRBJ2-7; D may match TRBD1 or TRBD2 (6 bases each). The CDR3 contains 16 residues. Germline V gene data show CDR1 as MNHEY and CDR2 as SVGAGI. V lost 6 bases, J lost 1 base, and 19 bases lay in between.

This clonotype was detected many times. The chain carries TRBV12-3 or TRBV12-4 and TRBJ1-3; D is perhaps TRBD1 (5 bases). Trimming cost V 5 bases and J 4 bases, with 9 bases left between them. There are 13 residues in the CDR3. Here the CDR3 reads CASSQGRGNTIYF. The CDR3 DNA is TGTGCCAGCAGTCAGGGACGGGGAAACACCATATATTTT.

This clonotype has ten or more counts. CDR3 amino acids: CASSVGGGGWDWPYEQYF. Written as DNA, the CDR3 is TGTGCCAGCAGCGTAGGTGGAGGTGGGTGGGATTGGCCCTACGAGCAGTACTTC. The V gene is TRBV9, the J gene TRBJ2-7; perhaps TRBD2 as D (5 bases). This CDR3 spans 18 amino acids. Germline V gene lookup returns CDR1 SGDLS and CDR2 YYNGEE. Trimming took 0 bases from V and 2 from J, leaving 21 bases between them.

In this sample, this clonotype turned up many times. The V and J genes are TRBV29-1 and TRBJ2-7; D not certain. V lost 7 bases to trimming and J lost 3 bases, with 22 bases between them. Germline lookup yields CDR1 SQVTM and CDR2 ANQGSEA. This CDR3 region has 15 residues. The CDR3 bases are TGCAGCGCTGGGTACGGCCTGCCCCCGGGCTACGAGCAGTACGTC. Amino acid sequence: CSAGYGLPPGYEQYV.

The sample holds many counts of this clonotype. The chain is built from TRBV13 and TRBJ2-3; D remains ambiguous. This CDR3 spans 14 amino acids. Trimming left V 5 bases short and J 2 bases short, with 11 bases between. Germline lookup yields CDR1 PRHDT and CDR2 FYEKMQ (reference sequence). The CDR3 DNA follows: TGTGCCAGCAGCGGTTACGGGCTCACAGATACGCAGTATTTT. Protein product: CASSGYGLTDTQYF.

With regard to this clonotype: It is likely a read error, because the conserved phenylalanine at the end of the CDR3 is missing. The CDR3 coding sequence is TGTGCCAGCAGTTCGGGGGTGAACACTGAAGCTTTCCTT. Its protein is CASSSGVNTEAFL. V and J are TRBV12-3 or TRBV12-4 and TRBJ1-1, with D maybe TRBD1 (5 bases). CDR3 length: 13 residues. Trimming removed 4 bases at V and 0 bases at J, with 6 bases between.

This clonotype came up many times. V usage is TRBV10-1 and J usage is TRBJ2-7, with 7 bases lining up with TRBD2. With 6 bases clipped from V and 4 bases from J, the junction kept 12 bases outside the gene matches. From germline, CDR1 is WNHNN and CDR2 SYGVQD (reference sequence). The CDR3 is made up of 15 amino acids. CDR3 bases: TGCGCCAGCAGCCCCGCTCGCGGGAGTATGTACGAGCAGTACTTC. Protein: CASSPARGSMYEQYF.

This clonotype was found many times. The genes are TRBV20-1 and TRBJ2-7; the D gene is possibly TRBD2 (5 bases). The germline gives CDR1 DFQATT, CDR2 SNEGSKA (reference sequence). Trimming left V 4 bases short and J 1 base short, with 14 bases between. This CDR3 has 14 residues. DNA for the CDR3: TGCAGTGCTAAGGGTTCAACGGGGTCCTACGAGCAGTACTTC. This sequence encodes CSAKGSTGSYEQYF.

The sample holds many counts of this clonotype. V gene TRBV12-3 or TRBV12-4 combines with J gene TRBJ2-3; perhaps D is TRBD1 or TRBD2 (5 bases each). The CDR3 is 16 amino acids. V lost 0 bases to trimming and J lost 3 bases, with 13 bases between them. The CDR3 DNA reads as TGTGCCAGCAGTTTAGCTGGGACGGAAGTTACAGATACGCAGTATTTT. Translating it yields CASSLAGTEVTDTQYF.

In this sample, this clonotype turned up many times. J is TRBJ1-1 and V is TRBV6-5; D gene uncertain. In germline, CDR1 is MNHEY, CDR2 SVGAGI. V was cut by 1 base and J by 1 base, with 13 bases left in between. This CDR3 is built from 16 residues. The CDR3: CASSYFRATSNTEAFF. For the CDR3, the DNA is TGTGCCAGCAGTTACTTCCGGGCAACTTCGAACACTGAAGCTTTCTTT.

Comment on this clonotype: At one of its ends the junction is not consistent with the germline gene, which may arise from a read error. The chain carries TRBV20-1 and TRBJ2-5, with D possibly TRBD2 on 7 matching bases. The CDR3 has 18 amino acids. Germline V CDR1 and CDR2: DFQATT, SNEGSKA (reference sequence). CDR3 DNA sequence: TGCAGTGCTCGAACCTCAATTGGCGGCGGGGGCCCTCTGGAGACCCAGAACTTC. Translating it yields CSARTSIGGGGPLETQNF.